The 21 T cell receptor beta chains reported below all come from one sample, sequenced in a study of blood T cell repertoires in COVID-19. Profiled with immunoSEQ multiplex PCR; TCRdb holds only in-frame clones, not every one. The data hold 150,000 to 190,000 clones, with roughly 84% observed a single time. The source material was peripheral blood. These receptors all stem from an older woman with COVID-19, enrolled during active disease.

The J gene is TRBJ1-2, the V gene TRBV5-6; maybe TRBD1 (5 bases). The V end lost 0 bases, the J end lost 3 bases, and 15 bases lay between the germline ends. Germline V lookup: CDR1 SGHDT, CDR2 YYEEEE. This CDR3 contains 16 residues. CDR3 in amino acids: CASSLAGQGGYYGYTF. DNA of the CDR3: TGTGCCAGCAGCTTGGCCGGTCAGGGAGGGTACTATGGCTACACCTTC.

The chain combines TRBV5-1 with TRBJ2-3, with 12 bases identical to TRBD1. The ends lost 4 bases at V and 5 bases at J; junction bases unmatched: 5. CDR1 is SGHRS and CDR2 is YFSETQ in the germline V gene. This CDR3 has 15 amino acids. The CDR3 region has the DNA TGCGCCAGCAGCAGGGACAGGGGGCGTCGAGATACGCAGTATTTT. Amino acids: CASSRDRGRRDTQYF.

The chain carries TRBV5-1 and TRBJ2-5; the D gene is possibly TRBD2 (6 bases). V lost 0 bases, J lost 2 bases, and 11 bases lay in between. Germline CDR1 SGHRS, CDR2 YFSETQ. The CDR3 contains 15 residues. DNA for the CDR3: TGCGCCAGCAGCTTGGAGGAGGGGAGGCAAGAGACCCAGTACTTC. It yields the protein CASSLEEGRQETQYF.

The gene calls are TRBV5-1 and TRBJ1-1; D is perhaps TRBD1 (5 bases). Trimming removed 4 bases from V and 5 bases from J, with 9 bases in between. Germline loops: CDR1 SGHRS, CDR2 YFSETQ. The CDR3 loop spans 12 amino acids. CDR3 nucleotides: TGCGCCAGCAGCGAAGGGGTAACTGAAGCTTTCTTT. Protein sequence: CASSEGVTEAFF.

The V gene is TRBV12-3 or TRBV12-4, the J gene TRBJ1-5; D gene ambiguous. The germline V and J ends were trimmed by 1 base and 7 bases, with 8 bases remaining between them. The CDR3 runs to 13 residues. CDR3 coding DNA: TGTGCCAGCAGTTTAGTCATGCGGCAGCCCCAGCATTTT. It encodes CASSLVMRQPQHF.

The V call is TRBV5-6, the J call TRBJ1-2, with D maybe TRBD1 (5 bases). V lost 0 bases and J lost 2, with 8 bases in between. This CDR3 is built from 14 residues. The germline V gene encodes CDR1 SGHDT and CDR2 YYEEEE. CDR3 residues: CASSLDRLNYGYTF. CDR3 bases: TGTGCCAGCAGCTTGGACAGGTTGAACTATGGCTACACCTTC.

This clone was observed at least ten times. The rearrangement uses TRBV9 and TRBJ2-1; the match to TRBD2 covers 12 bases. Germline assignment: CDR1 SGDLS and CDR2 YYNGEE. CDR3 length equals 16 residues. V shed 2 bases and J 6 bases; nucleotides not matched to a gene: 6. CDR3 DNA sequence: TGTGCCAGCAGCGTCGCCGGGACTAGCGGGTTCAATGAGCAGTTCTTC. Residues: CASSVAGTSGFNEQFF.

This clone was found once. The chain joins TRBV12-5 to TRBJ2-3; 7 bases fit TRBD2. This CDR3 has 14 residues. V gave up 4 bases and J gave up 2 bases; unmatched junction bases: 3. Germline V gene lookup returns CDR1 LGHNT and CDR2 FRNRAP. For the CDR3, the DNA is TGTGCTAGTGGTTGGCGGGAGACCACAGATACGCAGTATTTT. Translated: CASGWRETTDTQYF. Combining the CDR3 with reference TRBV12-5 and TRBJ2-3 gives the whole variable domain DARVTQTPRHKVTEMGQEVTMRCQPILGHNTVFWYRQTMMQGLELLAYFRNRAPLDDSGMPKDRFSAEMPDATLATLKIQPSEPRDSAVYFCASGWRETTDTQYFGPGTRLTVL.

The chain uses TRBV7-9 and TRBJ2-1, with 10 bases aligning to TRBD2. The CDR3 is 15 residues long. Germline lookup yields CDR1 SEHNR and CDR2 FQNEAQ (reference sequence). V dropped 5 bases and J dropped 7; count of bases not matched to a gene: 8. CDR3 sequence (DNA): TGTGCCAGCAGCCCAGCGGGAGGGCCAGGTAATGAGCAGTTCTTC. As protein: CASSPAGGPGNEQFF.

In nucleotides, the CDR3 is TGTGCCATTCACAGGAACACTGAAGCTTTCTTT. Protein product: CAIHRNTEAFF. This chain uses TRBV19 with TRBJ1-1; D unclear. Germline CDR1 LNHDA, CDR2 SQIVND (reference sequence). This CDR3 contains 11 residues. The V and J ends lost 10 bases and 1 base respectively, with 7 bases between them.

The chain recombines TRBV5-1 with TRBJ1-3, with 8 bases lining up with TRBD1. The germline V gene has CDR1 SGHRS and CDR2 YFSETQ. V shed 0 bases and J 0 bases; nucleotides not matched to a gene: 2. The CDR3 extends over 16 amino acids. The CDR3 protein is CASSLGTGNSGNTIYF. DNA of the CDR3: TGCGCCAGCAGCTTGGGGACAGGGAACTCTGGAAACACCATATATTTT.

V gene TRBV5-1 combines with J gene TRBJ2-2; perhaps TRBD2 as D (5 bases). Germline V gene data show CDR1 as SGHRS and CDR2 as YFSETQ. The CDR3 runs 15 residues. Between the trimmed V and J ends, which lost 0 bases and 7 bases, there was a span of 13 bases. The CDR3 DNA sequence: TGCGCCAGCAGCTTGGTTTTGTTTGGAGGCGGGGAGCTGTTTTTT. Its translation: CASSLVLFGGGELFF.

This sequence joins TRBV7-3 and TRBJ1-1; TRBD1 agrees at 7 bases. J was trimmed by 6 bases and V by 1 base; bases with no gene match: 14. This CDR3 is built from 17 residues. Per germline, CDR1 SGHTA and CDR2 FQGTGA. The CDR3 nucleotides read TGTGCCAGCAGCTTAAGGGGAACAGGGGTACGGGGATCTGAAGCTTTCTTT. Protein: CASSLRGTGVRGSEAFF.

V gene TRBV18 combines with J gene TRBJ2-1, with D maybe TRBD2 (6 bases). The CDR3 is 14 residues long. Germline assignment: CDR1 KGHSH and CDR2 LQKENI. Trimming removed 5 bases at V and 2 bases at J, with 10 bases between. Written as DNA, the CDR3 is TGTGCCAGCTCAAGTGCGGGACCCTACAATGAGCAGTTCTTC. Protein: CASSSAGPYNEQFF.

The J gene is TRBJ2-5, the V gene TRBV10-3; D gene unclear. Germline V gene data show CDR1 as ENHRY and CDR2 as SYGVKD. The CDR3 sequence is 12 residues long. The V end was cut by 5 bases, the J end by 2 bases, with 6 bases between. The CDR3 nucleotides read TGTGCCATCAGTACTAATCAAGAGACCCAGTACTTC. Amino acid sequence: CAISTNQETQYF.

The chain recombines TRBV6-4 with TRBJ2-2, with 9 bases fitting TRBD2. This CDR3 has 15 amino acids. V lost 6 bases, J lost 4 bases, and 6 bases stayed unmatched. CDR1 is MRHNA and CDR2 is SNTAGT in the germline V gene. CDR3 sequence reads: CASRSRAGGTGELFF. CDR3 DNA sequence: TGTGCCAGCAGAAGTCGAGCGGGAGGCACCGGGGAGCTGTTTTTT.

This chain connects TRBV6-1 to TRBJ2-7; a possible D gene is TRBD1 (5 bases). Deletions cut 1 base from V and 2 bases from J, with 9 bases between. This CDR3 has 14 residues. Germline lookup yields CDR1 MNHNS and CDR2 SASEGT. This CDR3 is CASSEGQLPYEQYF. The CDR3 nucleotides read TGTGCCAGCAGTGAAGGACAGCTGCCCTACGAGCAGTACTTC.

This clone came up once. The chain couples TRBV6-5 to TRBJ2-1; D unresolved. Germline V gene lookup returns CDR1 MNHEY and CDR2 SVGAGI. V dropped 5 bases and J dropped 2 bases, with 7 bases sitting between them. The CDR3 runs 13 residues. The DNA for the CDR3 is TGTGCCAGCAGTCAGGCCCCCTACAATGAGCAGTTCTTC. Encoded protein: CASSQAPYNEQFF.

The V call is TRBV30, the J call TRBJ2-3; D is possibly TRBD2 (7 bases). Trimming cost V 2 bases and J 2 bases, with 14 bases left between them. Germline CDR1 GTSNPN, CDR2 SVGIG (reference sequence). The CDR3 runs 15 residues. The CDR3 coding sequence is TGTGCCTGGAGTAGGGGGGCGGGGGCCACAGATACGCAGTATTTT. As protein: CAWSRGAGATDTQYF.

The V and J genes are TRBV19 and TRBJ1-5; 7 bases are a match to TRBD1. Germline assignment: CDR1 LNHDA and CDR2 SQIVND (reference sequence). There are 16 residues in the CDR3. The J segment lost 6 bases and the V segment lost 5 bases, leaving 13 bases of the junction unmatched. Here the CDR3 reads CASSLRATGRGQPQHF. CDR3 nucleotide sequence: TGTGCCAGTAGTCTGCGTGCGACAGGGAGAGGTCAGCCCCAGCATTTT.

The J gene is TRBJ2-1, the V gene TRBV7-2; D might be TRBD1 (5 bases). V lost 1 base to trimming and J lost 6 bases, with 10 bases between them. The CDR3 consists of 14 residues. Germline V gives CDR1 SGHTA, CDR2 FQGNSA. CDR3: CASSLVRVGNEQFF. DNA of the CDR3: TGTGCCAGCAGCTTAGTCAGGGTGGGCAATGAGCAGTTCTTC.